The 20 T cell receptor beta chains reported below all come from one sample, sequenced in a study of blood T cell repertoires in COVID-19. Assay: immunoSEQ multiplex PCR; the TCRdb copy retains only in-frame clones and omits some. The sample lists roughly 140,000 clones; around 80% were seen once. The sequenced sample consisted of peripheral blood. The receptors here all came from a woman between 45 and 60 years old in a cohort sampled during active or convalescent COVID-19.

The chain has TRBV29-1 and TRBJ1-2, with D maybe TRBD1 (5 bases). This CDR3 contains 13 residues. CDR1 is SQVTM and CDR2 is ANQGSEA in the germline V gene. V gave up 1 base and J gave up 8 bases, with 14 bases separating them. DNA of the CDR3: TGCAGCGTTGAAGGAAGGGGCGTTTGGGGCTACACCTTC. This sequence encodes CSVEGRGVWGYTF.

The chain links TRBV7-6 to TRBJ1-1; 8 bases map to TRBD1. The CDR3 covers 16 residues. Trimming took 1 base from V and 0 from J; bases not matched to a gene: 4. Germline CDR1 reads SGHVS; CDR2 reads FNYEAQ. Here the CDR3 DNA reads TGTGCCAGCAGCTTAGACCCGGACAGGGTGAACACTGAAGCTTTCTTT. Translating it yields CASSLDPDRVNTEAFF.

The count of this clone is one. This CDR3 reads CASSSPGLAGEQYF. CDR3 bases: TGTGCCAGCAGTTCTCCGGGACTAGCGGGAGAGCAGTACTTC. The chain uses TRBV6-5 and TRBJ2-7, with 13 bases matching TRBD2. In germline, CDR1 is MNHEY, CDR2 SVGAGI. Germline trimming cut 4 bases from V and 7 bases from J; bases unmatched to any gene: 4. The CDR3 is 14 amino acids.

V usage is TRBV4-1 and J usage is TRBJ1-4; possibly TRBD1 for D (6 bases). This CDR3 has 15 residues. V gave up 5 bases and J gave up 8 bases, with 18 bases separating them. CDR1 MGHRA and CDR2 YSYEKL come from the germline V gene. This chain's CDR3 is CASSSEGPGAEKLFF. In DNA form, the CDR3 reads TGCGCCAGCAGCTCCGAAGGGCCAGGGGCCGAAAAACTGTTTTTT.

V gene TRBV29-1 combines with J gene TRBJ2-3; 9 positions match TRBD1. V lost 1 base and J lost 2; bases outside the gene matches: 10. This CDR3 has 17 amino acids. Germline loops: CDR1 SQVTM, CDR2 ANQGSEA. DNA of the CDR3: TGCAGCGTTGAAGTTCTATCCGGGACAGGGAACACAGATACGCAGTATTTT. This codes for CSVEVLSGTGNTDTQYF.

The CDR3 loop reads CASSSLRNTEAFF. DNA for the CDR3: TGTGCCAGCAGTTCGCTCAGGAACACTGAAGCTTTCTTT. This chain connects TRBV12-3 or TRBV12-4 to TRBJ1-1; no clear D gene. This CDR3 is 13 amino acids long. The ends were cut back, 4 bases at V and 1 base at J, with 7 bases in the middle.

The rearrangement joins TRBV15 to TRBJ2-7, with D maybe TRBD2 (6 bases). The length of the CDR3 is 15 residues. The germline CDR1 and CDR2 sequences are LNHNV and YYDKDF (reference sequence). The V end lost 0 bases, the J end lost 3 bases, and 12 bases lay between the germline ends. The CDR3 DNA follows: TGTGCCACCAGCAGAGACGGGGGTCAAAGCTACGAGCAGTACTTC. It yields the protein CATSRDGGQSYEQYF.

This chain joins TRBV10-3 and TRBJ2-7, with 8 bases identical to TRBD2. V shed 8 bases and J 3 bases; nucleotides not matched to a gene: 3. Germline V gene lookup returns CDR1 ENHRY and CDR2 SYGVKD. The CDR3 runs 12 residues. Written as DNA, the CDR3 is TGTGCCATCGGACGGGGGGGCTACGAGCAGTACTTC. This sequence encodes CAIGRGGYEQYF.

This rearrangement joins TRBV11-3 to TRBJ2-3, with 12 positions matching TRBD1. Trimming at V came to 5 bases and at J to 5 bases, leaving 17 bases not matched to a gene. Germline loops: CDR1 SGHNT, CDR2 YENEEA. The CDR3 is made up of 19 amino acids. The CDR3 DNA follows: TGTGCCAGCAGCAACCGAGGCGGGACCGGGACAGGGGGCGGAGATACGCAGTATTTT. It translates to CASSNRGGTGTGGGDTQYF.

This clone was observed a handful of times. The J gene is TRBJ1-5, the V gene TRBV19; 8 bases agree with TRBD1. J gave up 7 bases and V 6 bases, and 8 bases lay outside the gene matches. This CDR3 has 14 residues. Germline V gene lookup returns CDR1 LNHDA and CDR2 SQIVND (reference sequence). The CDR3 DNA reads as TGTGCCAGTAGCTCAGGGGGCGCAGGGCAGCCCCAGCATTTT. Its translation: CASSSGGAGQPQHF.

This clone was detected only once. This chain joins TRBV3-1 (or the pseudogene TRBV3-2) and TRBJ1-4; D gene uncertain. Germline V gene lookup returns CDR1 LGHDT and CDR2 YNNKEL (reference sequence). Trimming took off 6 bases at V and 0 bases at J, with 8 bases between the two ends. There are 14 residues in the CDR3. Here the CDR3 DNA reads TGTGCCAGCAGGGCCAAGACAACTAATGAAAAACTGTTTTTT. It is translated as CASRAKTTNEKLFF.

J is TRBJ2-1 and V is TRBV10-1, with TRBD2 identical over 9 bases. CDR1 and CDR2 from the germline V gene are WNHNN and SYGVQD (reference sequence). The V gene end was trimmed by 3 bases and the J gene end by 9 bases; junction bases not matched to a gene: 12. The CDR3 runs to 16 residues. The CDR3 nucleotides read TGCGCCAGCAGTGAAAAGATTGCTAGCGGGGCGGTTGAGCAGTTCTTC. Protein: CASSEKIASGAVEQFF.

As concerns this clone: Other nucleotide sequences in the sample specify the same CDR3. The J gene is TRBJ2-5, the V gene TRBV6-5; TRBD2 agrees at 13 bases. The CDR3 is 16 amino acids. V gave up 0 bases and J gave up 2 bases; unmatched junction bases: 0. Germline V gene sequence: CDR1 MNHEY, CDR2 SVGAGI. The CDR3 DNA is TGTGCCAGCAGTTACTCGACTAGCGGGGGGCAAGAGACCCAGTACTTC. Its protein product is CASSYSTSGGQETQYF.

The chain uses TRBV5-1 and TRBJ2-5, with 9 bases that match TRBD1. Germline V lookup: CDR1 SGHRS, CDR2 YFSETQ. Unmatched junction bases numbered 4, after V lost 5 bases and J lost 2 bases. The CDR3 runs to 14 residues. The CDR3 DNA reads TGCGCCAGCAGACGGACAGGGGAGCAAGAGACCCAGTACTTC. The encoded protein is CASRRTGEQETQYF.

V and J are TRBV7-8 and TRBJ2-5, with 10 bases fitting TRBD1. This CDR3 is built from 15 residues. The germline gives CDR1 SGHVS, CDR2 FQNEAQ. The junction had 4 bases not matched to a gene; V was cut back by 2 bases and J by 4 bases. The DNA for the CDR3 is TGTGCCAGCAGCTTAACCGGGACAGGGGCAGAGACCCAGTACTTC. This encodes CASSLTGTGAETQYF.

In nucleotides, the CDR3 is TGTGCCAGCACCCGGTGGGCACTAACAGGTTTAATCTCTGGAAACACCATATATTTT. Encoded protein: CASTRWALTGLISGNTIYF. The chain joins TRBV7-9 to TRBJ1-3; the D gene is possibly TRBD1 (5 bases). The V end was cut by 7 bases, the J end by 0 bases, with 25 bases between. The CDR3 spans 19 residues. Looked up from germline, CDR1 is SEHNR and CDR2 is FQNEAQ (reference sequence).

The chain combines TRBV27 with TRBJ2-1; a weak D match, TRBD2 (7 bases). Trimming shortened V by 2 bases and J by 4 bases, and 12 bases separated the two germline ends. The germline CDR1 and CDR2 sequences are MNHEY and SMNVEV (reference sequence). The CDR3 is 15 residues long. CDR3 amino acids: CASSLRGGFYNEQFF. CDR3 nucleotide sequence: TGTGCCAGCAGTTTAAGGGGGGGCTTTTACAATGAGCAGTTCTTC.

The V call is TRBV7-2, the J call TRBJ2-5; possibly TRBD2 for D (6 bases). V was trimmed by 0 bases and J by 3 bases, leaving 11 bases between them. The CDR3 covers 15 residues. In germline, CDR1 is SGHTA, CDR2 FQGNSA. The CDR3 protein is CASSLARGTEETQYF. The CDR3 DNA sequence: TGTGCCAGCAGCTTAGCTCGGGGGACTGAAGAGACCCAGTACTTC.

The J gene is TRBJ1-1, the V gene TRBV7-2, with D unresolved. CDR3 length equals 17 residues. Germline V gene data show CDR1 as SGHTA and CDR2 as FQGNSA. Trimming took off 5 bases at V and 3 bases at J, with 22 bases between the two ends. The CDR3 is CASSPSLVGAIYTEAFF. The CDR3 coding sequence is TGTGCCAGCAGCCCATCATTGGTGGGCGCAATCTACACTGAAGCTTTCTTT.

The chain recombines TRBV6-5 with TRBJ2-7, with 7 nucleotides matching TRBD1. Trimming took 2 bases from V and 5 from J; bases not matched to a gene: 12. This CDR3 comprises 16 residues. The germline gives CDR1 MNHEY, CDR2 SVGAGI. In DNA, the CDR3 is TGTGCCAGCAGTTACCTGGGACAGCCACGCGTGGACGAGCAGTACTTC. Its translation: CASSYLGQPRVDEQYF.